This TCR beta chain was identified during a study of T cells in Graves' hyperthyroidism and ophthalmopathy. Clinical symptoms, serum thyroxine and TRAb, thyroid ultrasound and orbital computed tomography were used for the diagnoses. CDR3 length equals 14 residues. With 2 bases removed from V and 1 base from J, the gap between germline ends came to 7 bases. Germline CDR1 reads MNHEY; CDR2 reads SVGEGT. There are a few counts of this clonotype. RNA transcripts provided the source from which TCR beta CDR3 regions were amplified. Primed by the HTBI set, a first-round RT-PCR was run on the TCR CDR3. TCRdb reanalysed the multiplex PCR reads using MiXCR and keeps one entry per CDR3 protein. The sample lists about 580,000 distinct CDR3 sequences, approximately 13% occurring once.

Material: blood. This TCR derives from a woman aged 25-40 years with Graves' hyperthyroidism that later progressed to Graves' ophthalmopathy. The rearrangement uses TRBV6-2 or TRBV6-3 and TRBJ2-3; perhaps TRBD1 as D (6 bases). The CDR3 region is CASSYTGRTDTQYF. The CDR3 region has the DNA TGTGCCAGCAGTTACACAGGGCGCACAGATACGCAGTATTTT.